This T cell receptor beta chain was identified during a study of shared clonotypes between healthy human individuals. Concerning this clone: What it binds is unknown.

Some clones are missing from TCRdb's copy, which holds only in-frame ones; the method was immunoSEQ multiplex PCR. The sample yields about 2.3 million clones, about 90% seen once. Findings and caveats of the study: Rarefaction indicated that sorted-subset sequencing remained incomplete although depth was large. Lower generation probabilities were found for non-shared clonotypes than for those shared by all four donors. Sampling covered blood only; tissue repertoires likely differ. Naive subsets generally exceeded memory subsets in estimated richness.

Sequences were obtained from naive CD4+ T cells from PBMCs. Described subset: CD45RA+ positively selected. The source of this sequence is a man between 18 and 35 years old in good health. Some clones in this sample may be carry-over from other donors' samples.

The CDR3 sequence is CASSPRRKGRTDTQYF. The CDR3 DNA reads TGTGCCAGCAGTCCCCGGAGGAAGGGGAGAACAGATACGCAGTATTTT. The chain has TRBV28 and TRBJ2-3; either TRBD1 or TRBD2 may supply D (5 bases each). The CDR3 is made up of 16 amino acids. The ends were cut back, 5 bases at V and 3 bases at J, with 18 bases in the middle. Germline V lookup: CDR1 MDHEN, CDR2 SYDVKM. Full variable domain (missing parts from reference TRBV28 and TRBJ2-3): DVKVTQSSRYLVKRTGEKVFLECVQDMDHENMFWYRQDPGLGLRLIYFSYDVKMKEKGDIPEGYSVSREKKERFSLILESASTNQTSMYLCASSPRRKGRTDTQYFGPGTRLTVL.